Listed below are T cell receptor beta chains from one sample, sequenced in a study of T cell repertoires in cytomegalovirus infection. From the reads, TCRdb called clonotypes with MiXCR, one entry per CDR3 protein. Here the sample spans over 250,000 distinct CDR3 sequences, 25% being singletons. Sequencing was carried out using PBMCs. These receptors were obtained from a human donor in good health (CMV status not recorded). Some clones in this sample may be carry-over from other donors' samples. Both conserved end residues are part of each CDR3. D genes are given only for firm matches. Clone size is not always given. Where it is, it says once, few, many or a class for expanded clones.

clone_size: few
d_call: NA
j_call: TRBJ1-2
v_call: TRBV12-3/TRBV12-4
cdr3_nt: TGTGCCAGCGCTCAGGGGATCGGGTATGGCTACACCTTC
cdr3_aa: CASAQGIGYGYTF

clone_size: once
d_call: NA
j_call: TRBJ2-2
v_call: TRBV7-6
cdr3_nt: TGTGCCAGCAGCTCGAACAAACTCGGACACAGGCCCGGGGAGCTGTTTTTT
cdr3_aa: CASSSNKLGHRPGELFF

clone_size: NA
d_call: TRBD2
j_call: TRBJ2-5
v_call: TRBV6-4
cdr3_nt: TGTGCCAGCAGTTCGACCTCACTAGCGGGGGAGACCCAGTACTTC
cdr3_aa: CASSSTSLAGETQYF

clone_size: NA
d_call: NA
j_call: TRBJ2-3
v_call: TRBV28
cdr3_nt: TGTGCCAGCACCCCCCAGGTCCGTAACACAGATACGCAGTATTTT
cdr3_aa: CASTPQVRNTDTQYF

clone_size: NA
d_call: NA
j_call: TRBJ2-3
v_call: TRBV11-2
cdr3_nt: TGTGCCAGCAGCTTAGCTCGTAGCGGAGCTAGCACAGATACGCAGTATTTT
cdr3_aa: CASSLARSGASTDTQYF

clone_size: many
d_call: NA
j_call: TRBJ2-7
v_call: TRBV4-1
cdr3_nt: TGCGCCAGCAGCCAAGATGGGGCACCGTACTTC
cdr3_aa: CASSQDGAPYF

clone_size: NA
d_call: NA
j_call: TRBJ2-2
v_call: TRBV7-7
cdr3_nt: TGTGCTAGCAGCTTATCGGGGACCGGGGAGCTGTTTTTT
cdr3_aa: CASSLSGTGELFF

clone_size: few
d_call: TRBD2
j_call: TRBJ2-1
v_call: TRBV28
cdr3_nt: TGTGCCATCTCTTCCCTAGTGGGGGGGGATCGTGAGCAGTTCTTC
cdr3_aa: CAISSLVGGDREQFF

clone_size: many
d_call: NA
j_call: TRBJ2-7
v_call: TRBV7-2
cdr3_nt: TGTGCCAGCAGCACCTCCGGGGGGCAAGCCTACGAGCAGTACTTC
cdr3_aa: CASSTSGGQAYEQYF

clone_size: NA
d_call: TRBD1
j_call: TRBJ2-3
v_call: TRBV7-9
cdr3_nt: TGTGCCAGCAGCCGAATAATTGGACAGGAATTCACAGATACGCAGTATTTT
cdr3_aa: CASSRIIGQEFTDTQYF